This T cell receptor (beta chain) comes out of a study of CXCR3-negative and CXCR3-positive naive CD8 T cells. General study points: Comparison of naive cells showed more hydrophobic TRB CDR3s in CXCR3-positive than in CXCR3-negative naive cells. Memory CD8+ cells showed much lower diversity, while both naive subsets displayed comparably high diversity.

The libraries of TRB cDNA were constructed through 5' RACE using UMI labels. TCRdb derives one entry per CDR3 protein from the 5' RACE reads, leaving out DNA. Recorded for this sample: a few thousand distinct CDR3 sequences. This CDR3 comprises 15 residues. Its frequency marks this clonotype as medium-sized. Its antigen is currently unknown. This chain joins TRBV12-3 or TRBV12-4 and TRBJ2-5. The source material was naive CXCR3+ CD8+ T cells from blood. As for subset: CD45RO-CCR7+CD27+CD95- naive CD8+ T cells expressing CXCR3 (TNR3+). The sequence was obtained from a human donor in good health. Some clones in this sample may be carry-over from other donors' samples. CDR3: CASSLLLAGQETQYF.